This paragraph reports one T cell receptor beta chain. Its antigen is undetermined. In this CDR3 the conserved last residue, phenylalanine or tryptophan, is missing, so a read error is likely. This specimen comes from a study of tumor-infiltrating lymphocytes in primary liver carcinoma. For blood RNA, unsorted whole blood served as the source, and germline DNA was extracted too. At sampling, these chronic HBV carriers had received no treatment. Study-wide results and caveats: Tumors reached a significantly greater top-250-clone fraction than blood did (p = 0.039). Tumor region pairs overlapped more than did tumor-adjacent and tumor-blood pairs.

Total RNA amounting to around 450 ng was the source from which TCR beta cDNA was made with a constant-region primer. Libraries of TCR beta came from three nested multiplex PCR rounds with slightly modified ARM-PCR. TCRdb passed the multiplex PCR reads through MiXCR, listing each CDR3 protein once. The sample lists a few hundred thousand distinct CDR3 sequences; more than 55% were seen once. The receptor was isolated from a woman under 40 with primary liver carcinoma and hepatitis B virus infection. The sequenced sample consisted of peripheral blood.

CDR3 in DNA: TGTGCCAACTCTTCGACAGCCCAAACTGAAGCTTTCTTA. The encoded protein is CANSSTAQTEAFL. The V and J genes are TRBV11-3 and TRBJ1-1, with a tentative D call TRBD1 (5 bases). The CDR3 has 13 residues. The germline CDR1 and CDR2 sequences are SGHNT and YENEEA. V shed 10 bases and J shed 5 bases, with 17 bases lying between them.